The clone carrying this T cell receptor (beta chain) was counted only a few times. This entry comes from a study of T cells in narcolepsy. Here immunoSEQ multiplex PCR was the method, and the copy in TCRdb shows in-frame clones only, minus some. The table includes under 30,000 clones, 75% to 85% detected once. Germline CDR1 is SGHRS and CDR2 is YFSETQ. V was shortened by 4 bases and J by 3 bases, with 13 bases between the two germline ends. The CDR3 consists of 14 residues. The rearrangement uses TRBV5-1 and TRBJ2-5; tentatively, D is TRBD1 (8 bases). The specimen sequenced was CD45RA- memory CD4+ T cells from PBMCs. The source of this sequence is a human donor with narcolepsy. The chain's CDR3 is CASSRQGREETQYF. Written as DNA, the CDR3 is TGCGCCAGCAGCCGACAGGGGAGGGAAGAGACCCAGTACTTC.